This T cell receptor (beta chain) was sequenced in a study of CD8+CD57+ T cells in acquired aplastic anemia. The study's findings and limits: Patients did not significantly differ from controls in CD8+ Simpson's diversity.

Details on this clonotype: Its antigen is not known.

According to the study, genomic DNA was the template for TCR beta VDJ and CDR3 profiling. MiXCR was run by TCRdb on the reads, yielding one entry per CDR3 protein. The repertoire holds about 210,000 distinct CDR3 sequences, 61% seen once, with approximately 30% in the top ten. Germline V CDR1 and CDR2: SEHNR, FQNEAQ (reference sequence). This CDR3 comprises 15 residues. The V gene lost 2 bases and the J gene lost 4 bases, with 11 bases spanning the gap. The TCR sequence derives from a human donor in good health. The sample taken for sequencing was sorted CD4+, CD8+, or CD8+CD57+ T cells (not recorded which) from PBMCs. J is TRBJ2-2 and V is TRBV7-9, with D perhaps TRBD1 or TRBD2 (5 bases each). The CDR3 spells CASSLSGLGTGELFF. The CDR3 bases are TGTGCCAGCAGCTTATCGGGGCTCGGCACCGGGGAGCTGTTTTTT.